This TCR beta chain is from a study of cytomegalovirus exposure and HLA in healthy donors. Findings and caveats of the study: The authors enumerated roughly 180 TCR beta chains as linked to cytomegalovirus. Researchers reported that a few CMV-associated chains were confirmed in vitro as CMV antigen-specific. Diagnosis of cytomegalovirus status made by the classifier reportedly showed high specificity and sensitivity.

Clones were read by immunoSEQ multiplex PCR, and TCRdb kept only the in-frame ones, dropping some. The data show 55,000 to 80,000 clones, just under 95% seen once. For this clone: Its specificity is unknown.

Germline CDR1 and CDR2: MNHEY and SVGAGI. Trimming took 2 bases from V and 5 from J; bases not matched to a gene: 10. The CDR3 is 16 residues long. The chain employs TRBV6-5 and TRBJ2-3; 7 bases match TRBD2. This receptor was taken from a woman younger than 35 in good health and CMV-seropositive. The sample comprised PBMCs. The CDR3 DNA reads TGTGCCAGCAGTTACGCTGGGGGATTAGCGGGAGATACGCAGTATTTT. Translation gives CASSYAGGLAGDTQYF.